Below, 15 T cell receptor beta chains from the same sample are listed, as sequenced in a study of blood T cell repertoires in COVID-19. Profiled with immunoSEQ multiplex PCR; TCRdb holds only in-frame clones, not every one. The sample has approximately 89,000 clones; 70% to 90% are singletons. The sample taken for sequencing was peripheral blood. These TCRs come from a human donor in a cohort sampled during active COVID-19.

This sequence joins TRBV19 and TRBJ1-2, with D unresolved. This CDR3 has 12 residues. Trimming removed 6 bases from V and 4 bases from J, with 9 bases in between. CDR1 LNHDA and CDR2 SQIVND come from the germline V gene (reference sequence). CDR3 residues: CASRPRGYGYTF. The DNA for the CDR3 is TGTGCCAGTAGACCCCGCGGCTATGGCTACACCTTC.

This clone was recorded a few times. The V and J genes are TRBV12-3 or TRBV12-4 and TRBJ2-7, with D unresolved. This CDR3 is 12 amino acids long. V lost 5 bases and J lost 0, with 5 bases in between. CDR3 DNA sequence: TGTGCCAGCAGTACTTTCTCCTACGAGCAGTACTTC. It specifies CASSTFSYEQYF.

In its sample, this clone was seen a few times. The V and J genes are TRBV10-3 and TRBJ2-7, with 8 bases identical to TRBD2. The germline gives CDR1 ENHRY, CDR2 SYGVKD. The ends lost 8 bases at V and 0 bases at J; junction bases unmatched: 6. This CDR3 is 14 amino acids long. The CDR3 DNA reads as TGTGCCATCGGGATCGGGGGGGTCTCCTACGAGCAGTACTTC. Translation: CAIGIGGVSYEQYF.

This clone was detected only a few times. V usage is TRBV5-4 and J usage is TRBJ2-4, with 16 bases fitting TRBD2. CDR1 is SGHNT, CDR2 YYREEE, per germline (reference sequence). V shed 3 bases and J 1 base; nucleotides not matched to a gene: 4. The CDR3 consists of 18 residues. In DNA form, the CDR3 reads TGTGCCAGCAGCTCCGGGACTAGCGGGGGGGCGGCCAAAAACATTCAGTACTTC. Its protein is CASSSGTSGGAAKNIQYF.

This clone was counted between two and nine times. The V gene is TRBV6-6, the J gene TRBJ1-2; D uncertain. This CDR3 has 14 residues. Germline CDR1 is MNHNY and CDR2 is SVGAGI (reference sequence). The V end was cut by 0 bases, the J end by 7 bases, with 12 bases between. Written as DNA, the CDR3 is TGTGCCAGCAGTTACTCTTTGGGAGGCGCTGGCTACACCTTC. Translated: CASSYSLGGAGYTF.

This clone occurred once. The gene calls are TRBV5-4 and TRBJ2-5; 12 bases line up with TRBD2. Per germline, CDR1 SGHNT and CDR2 YYREEE (reference sequence). The V segment lost 3 bases and the J segment 4 bases; nucleotides outside the gene matches: 4. The CDR3 is made up of 15 amino acids. CDR3 protein: CASSSSGGAVETQYF. The CDR3 coding sequence is TGTGCCAGCAGCTCTAGCGGGGGGGCCGTAGAGACCCAGTACTTC. Combining the CDR3 with reference TRBV5-4 and TRBJ2-5 gives the whole variable domain ETGVTQSPTHLIKTRGQQVTLRCSSQSGHNTVSWYQQALGQGPQFIFQYYREEENGRGNFPPRFSGLQFPNYSSELNVNALELDDSALYLCASSSSGGAVETQYFGPGTRLLVL.

The chain combines TRBV2 with TRBJ2-7, with D uncertain. Germline lookup yields CDR1 SNHLY and CDR2 FYNNEI. This CDR3 contains 13 residues. Trimming removed 5 bases from V and 2 bases from J, with 10 bases in between. CDR3 sequence: CASSLPLTYEQYF. Written as DNA, the CDR3 is TGTGCCAGCAGTTTACCGCTAACCTACGAGCAGTACTTC.

This chain connects TRBV4-1 to TRBJ1-1; no clear D gene. V lost 1 base, J lost 5 bases, and 17 bases lay in between. The CDR3 runs 16 residues. Germline V gene lookup returns CDR1 MGHRA and CDR2 YSYEKL. CDR3 amino acids: CASSQVGGRRITEAFF. The CDR3 DNA is TGCGCCAGCAGCCAAGTCGGCGGAAGGAGGATAACTGAAGCTTTCTTT.

The chain combines TRBV11-2 with TRBJ2-6, with 10 bases aligning to TRBD1. In germline, CDR1 is SGHAT, CDR2 FQNNGV. Unmatched junction bases numbered 6, after V lost 5 bases and J lost 2 bases. The CDR3 contains 17 residues. CDR3 DNA sequence: TGTGCCAGCAGCCCGGGACAGGGGAACCCTGGGGCCAACGTCCTGACTTTC. Residues: CASSPGQGNPGANVLTF.

This clone was detected a few times. The CDR3 reads CASSPQQGGSGNTIYF. The CDR3 coding sequence is TGTGCCAGCAGCCCACAACAGGGAGGGTCGGGAAACACCATATATTTT. The chain combines TRBV4-2 with TRBJ1-3, with D perhaps TRBD1 (6 bases). The CDR3 totals 16 residues. The germline V gene has CDR1 LGHNA and CDR2 YNFKEQ. V lost 4 bases and J lost 4, with 17 bases in between.

The V gene is TRBV6-2 or TRBV6-3, the J gene TRBJ2-7; TRBD2 matches 9 bases. Germline V gene data show CDR1 as MNHEY and CDR2 as SVGEGT. V lost 5 bases, J lost 3 bases, and 11 bases stayed unmatched. The CDR3 sequence is 16 residues long. CDR3 bases: TGTGCCAGCAGTAACCTCGAGCGGGGGGACCACTACGAGCAGTACTTC. Translated: CASSNLERGDHYEQYF.

CDR3 in DNA: TGTGCCAGCTCACCTCCCGGGACAGGCGCCGGGGAGCTGTTTTTT. Encoded protein: CASSPPGTGAGELFF. The chain couples TRBV18 to TRBJ2-2, with 8 bases aligning to TRBD1. This CDR3 contains 15 residues. CDR1 and CDR2 (germline): KGHSH, LQKENI. The V segment lost 3 bases and the J segment 6 bases; nucleotides outside the gene matches: 6.

The chain uses TRBV5-1 and TRBJ1-5, with 7 bases fitting TRBD1. This CDR3 contains 14 residues. The ends lost 0 bases at V and 6 bases at J; junction bases unmatched: 3. CDR1 is SGHRS and CDR2 is YFSETQ in the germline V gene. CDR3: CASSLDRGSQPQHF. The CDR3 DNA reads TGCGCCAGCAGCTTGGACAGGGGCAGTCAGCCCCAGCATTTT. Using reference TRBV5-1 and TRBJ1-5 for the parts outside the CDR3, the full variable domain is KAGVTQTPRYLIKTRGQQVTLSCSPISGHRSVSWYQQTPGQGLQFLFEYFSETQRNKGNFPGRFSGRQFSNSRSEMNVSTLELGDSALYLCASSLDRGSQPQHFGDGTRLSIL.

The V gene is TRBV18, the J gene TRBJ1-5; tentatively, D is TRBD1 (5 bases). Germline assignment: CDR1 KGHSH and CDR2 LQKENI. Trimming cost V 3 bases and J 2 bases, with 14 bases left between them. The CDR3 covers 16 residues. CDR3 region: CASSPVGGEGNQPQHF. In DNA, the CDR3 is TGTGCCAGCTCACCCGTCGGGGGAGAAGGCAATCAGCCCCAGCATTTT. Full variable domain (outside the CDR3, taken from reference TRBV18 and TRBJ1-5): NAGVMQNPRHLVRRRGQEARLRCSPMKGHSHVYWYRQLPEEGLKFMVYLQKENIIDESGMPKERFSAEFPKEGPSILRIQQVVRGDSAAYFCASSPVGGEGNQPQHFGDGTRLSIL.

The CDR3, as DNA: TGTGCCAGCAGCAAAGAAGGGGGACACTATCTTAGCACAGATACGCAGTATTTT. Its translation is CASSKEGGHYLSTDTQYF. The chain combines TRBV21-1 with TRBJ2-3; the table's D gene call, TRBD1, was not cross checked with the DNA. TRBV21-1 is noted as a pseudogene. This CDR3 has 18 residues.